Below are 25 T cell receptor beta chains sequenced from a single sample in a study of metastatic and nonmetastatic thyroid tumors (TCRdb year 2020). Before undergoing thyroid surgery, none of the patients had been given any kind of treatment. Receptors were amplified or captured by PCR. This sample was sequenced with an Illumina HiSeq 4000. TCRdb ran its own pipeline on the public reads, namely fastp trimming at Q25 and MiXCR clone calling, and kept in-frame beta chains. The table for this sample lists about 20,000 clones; around 15% of them were counted only once. The ten top clones hold about 38% of the sample. Material: blood. The origin of the receptors is a female donor with papillary thyroid cancer or a benign thyroid nodule (not recorded which). Some clones in this sample may be carry-over from other donors' samples.

This clone is medium-sized (0.01 to 0.1%) by share. The chain joins TRBV11-3 to TRBJ2-1, with D maybe TRBD1 (6 bases). V was pared by 0 bases and J by 3 bases, with 9 bases between. Germline-derived CDR1 and CDR2 are SGHNT and YENEEA. This CDR3 contains 15 residues. CDR3 DNA: TGTGCCAGCAGCTTAGAGGGGGCGCTCTACAATGAGCAGTTCTTC. This translates into CASSLEGALYNEQFF. The full variable domain, in which reference TRBV11-3 and TRBJ2-1 provide the parts outside the CDR3, is EAGVVQSPRYKIIEKKQPVAFWCNPISGHNTLYWYLQNLGQGPELLIRYENEEAVDDSQLPKDRFSAERLKGVDSTLKIQPAELGDSAVYLCASSLEGALYNEQFFGPGTRLTVL.

By frequency in the sample, this clone is medium-sized. The DNA for the CDR3 is TGTGCCAGCACGGGGGACACTGAAGCTTTCTTT. Protein product: CASTGDTEAFF. V usage is TRBV2 and J usage is TRBJ1-1; D is possibly TRBD1 (5 bases). Trimming removed 7 bases at V and 3 bases at J, with 6 bases between. Germline CDR1 is SNHLY and CDR2 is FYNNEI. The CDR3 loop spans 11 amino acids.

This clone occurred many times. As DNA, the CDR3 is TGCGCCAGCTCTGCTAACTCCTACAATGAGCAGTTCTTC. This codes for CASSANSYNEQFF. The V call is TRBV10-2, the J call TRBJ2-1; unclear D gene. The CDR3 totals 13 residues. Trimming left V 8 bases short and J 0 bases short, with 8 bases between. Germline V gene lookup returns CDR1 WSHSY and CDR2 SAAADI.

Ten or more counts support this clone. The chain carries TRBV2 and TRBJ2-1; D is unclear. Trimming stripped 4 bases from V and 6 bases from J, with 19 bases between. Germline CDR1 and CDR2: SNHLY and FYNNEI. This CDR3 is built from 16 residues. CDR3 in amino acids: CASSVQATRTGNEQFF. The CDR3 DNA reads TGTGCCAGCAGTGTTCAGGCTACCAGGACCGGCAATGAGCAGTTCTTC.

This clone was seen at least ten times. The genes are TRBV3-1 and TRBJ1-5; TRBD1 matches at 7 bases. CDR3 length: 15 residues. Germline V gives CDR1 LGHDT, CDR2 YNNKEL (reference sequence). Germline trimming cut 0 bases from V and 9 bases from J; bases unmatched to any gene: 8. The CDR3 sequence: CASSQERGPAGPQHF. CDR3 nucleotides: TGTGCCAGCAGCCAAGAAAGGGGGCCAGCGGGGCCCCAGCATTTT.

This clone was seen many times. The V call is TRBV7-6, the J call TRBJ1-4; possibly TRBD1 for D (5 bases). V lost 5 bases and J lost 6, with 13 bases in between. The germline V gene encodes CDR1 SGHVS and CDR2 FNYEAQ. The CDR3 is 14 amino acids. CDR3 sequence reads: CASSQGGDDEKLFF. The CDR3 DNA sequence: TGTGCCAGCAGCCAGGGAGGGGATGATGAAAAACTGTTTTTT.

The V gene is TRBV2, the J gene TRBJ1-3; perhaps TRBD1 as D (5 bases). V was pared by 7 bases and J by 1 base, with 8 bases between. This CDR3 region has 13 residues. Germline CDR1 SNHLY, CDR2 FYNNEI. The DNA of the CDR3 is TGTGCCAGCAAAGGGGATTCTGGAAACACCATATATTTT. It specifies CASKGDSGNTIYF. The variable domain in full, completed from reference TRBV2 and TRBJ1-3, reads EPEVTQTPSHQVTQMGQEVILRCVPISNHLYFYWYRQILGQKVEFLVSFYNNEISEKSEIFDDQFSVERPDGSNFTLKIRSTKLEDSAMYFCASKGDSGNTIYFGEGSWLTVV.

This clone was recorded only once. The chain recombines TRBV20-1 with TRBJ2-1; D is unclear. Germline V gene data show CDR1 as DFQATT and CDR2 as SNEGSKA (reference sequence). The CDR3 runs to 13 residues. V lost 6 bases, J lost 5 bases, and 14 bases lay in between. The CDR3 DNA follows: TGCAGTGCCTTAGAGCCAGCCGACAATGAGCAGTTCTTC. Translated, it gives CSALEPADNEQFF.

This clone was observed many times. The V call is TRBV30, the J call TRBJ2-5; 16 bases align to TRBD2. Trimming took 5 bases from V and 2 from J; bases not matched to a gene: 11. Germline CDR1 reads GTSNPN; CDR2 reads SVGIG (reference sequence). The CDR3 covers 18 residues. In DNA, the CDR3 is TGTGCCTGGGGTGACGGGACTAGCGGGAGGGTTTGGCAAGAGACCCAGTACTTC. It codes for CAWGDGTSGRVWQETQYF.

By its share, this clone is medium-sized. The rearrangement links TRBV4-3 to TRBJ1-5; tentatively, D is TRBD1 (5 bases). With 0 bases removed from V and 2 bases from J, the gap between germline ends came to 8 bases. CDR3 size: 15 residues. CDR1 is LGHNA, CDR2 YSLEER, per germline. The CDR3 nucleotides are TGCGCCAGCAGCCAAGACAAAGGGGGCAATCAGCCCCAGCATTTT. Amino acid sequence: CASSQDKGGNQPQHF.

About this clone: The junction differs from germline at one of its ends, possibly a read error. V gene TRBV7-2 combines with J gene TRBJ1-4; the match to TRBD1 covers 9 bases. The CDR3 has 14 amino acids. Germline values: CDR1 SGHTA, CDR2 FQGNSA. The DNA for the CDR3 is TGTGCCAGCAGCTCAAGACAGGGGGATGAAGAACTGTTTTTT. This encodes CASSSRQGDEELFF.

This clone was recorded at least ten times. The V and J genes are TRBV28 and TRBJ1-4; D not certain. V lost 5 bases to trimming and J lost 7 bases, with 17 bases between them. This CDR3 is built from 15 residues. Germline CDR1 is MDHEN and CDR2 is SYDVKM. CDR3 in DNA: TGTGCCAGCAGTCATACCAGGCAGGTGCGTGAAAAACTGTTTTTT. It yields the protein CASSHTRQVREKLFF.

This clone was counted many times. CDR3 region: CASSEQGDINEQFF. In DNA, the CDR3 is TGTGCCAGCAGTGAACAGGGAGATATCAATGAGCAGTTCTTC. This rearrangement joins TRBV6-4 to TRBJ2-1, with D possibly being TRBD1 (6 bases). V was pared by 3 bases and J by 6 bases, with 12 bases between. The length of the CDR3 is 14 residues. Germline assignment: CDR1 MRHNA and CDR2 SNTAGT.

This clone came up many times. The rearrangement joins TRBV5-6 to TRBJ2-1; a possible D gene is TRBD2 (5 bases). Trimming took off 1 base at V and 2 bases at J, with 13 bases between the two ends. The CDR3 extends over 16 amino acids. Per the germline V gene, CDR1 is SGHDT and CDR2 is YYEEEE. As DNA, the CDR3 is TGTGCCAGCAGCTTGTTTTCCGGGGTTACCTACAATGAGCAGTTCTTC. Protein: CASSLFSGVTYNEQFF.

The rearrangement joins TRBV7-6 to TRBJ2-5; TRBD2 matches at 8 bases. The ends lost 0 bases at V and 2 bases at J; junction bases unmatched: 8. Germline values: CDR1 SGHVS, CDR2 FNYEAQ. This CDR3 is 17 amino acids long. The CDR3 region has the DNA TGTGCCAGCAGCTTAGCCTACCCGGGAGGGGGGCAAGAGACCCAGTACTTC. The encoded protein is CASSLAYPGGGQETQYF.

This clone was recorded at least ten times. The chain employs TRBV14 and TRBJ2-1; 12 bases fit TRBD2. Germline CDR1 SGHDN, CDR2 FVKESK. The CDR3 loop spans 15 amino acids. V lost 6 bases, J lost 7 bases, and 7 bases stayed unmatched. The CDR3 is CASRRLAGVSNEQFF. The DNA of the CDR3 is TGTGCCAGCAGGCGACTAGCGGGAGTGTCAAATGAGCAGTTCTTC.

This clone was observed a few times. The chain links TRBV6-1 to TRBJ2-7; 7 positions agree with TRBD1. CDR1 and CDR2 from the germline V gene are MNHNS and SASEGT. The CDR3 covers 12 residues. V lost 6 bases, J lost 9 bases, and 8 bases stayed unmatched. The CDR3 bases are TGTGCCAGCAGCCCAGACAGGGCCGGGCAGTACTTC. This translates into CASSPDRAGQYF.

In its sample, this clone was seen many times. This sequence joins TRBV19 and TRBJ1-1, with unresolved D. The germline V and J ends were trimmed by 7 bases and 0 bases, with 15 bases remaining between them. The CDR3 is 15 amino acids. CDR1 is LNHDA and CDR2 is SQIVND in the germline V gene (reference sequence). In DNA form, the CDR3 reads TGTGCCAGTATGAGGTCAGGAATCATGAACACTGAAGCTTTCTTT. Translation: CASMRSGIMNTEAFF.

CDR3 nucleotides: TGCGCCAGCAGCCAAGATGGTGGCTACACCTTC. Translation gives CASSQDGGYTF. The chain joins TRBV4-1 to TRBJ1-2; no reliable D call. Trimming took off 0 bases at V and 7 bases at J, with 3 bases between the two ends. CDR1 is MGHRA and CDR2 is YSYEKL in the germline V gene. The CDR3 totals 11 residues.

This clone was detected ten times or more. The V gene is TRBV20-1, the J gene TRBJ1-1; no definite D call. This CDR3 is built from 13 residues. Germline values: CDR1 DFQATT, CDR2 SNEGSKA (reference sequence). Trimming took 3 bases from V and 1 from J, leaving 9 bases between them. CDR3 coding DNA: TGCAGTGCTAGGGACGGATGGAACACTGAAGCTTTCTTT. It specifies CSARDGWNTEAFF.

This clone has ten or more counts. The J gene is TRBJ2-1, the V gene TRBV18; D tentatively fits TRBD1 or TRBD2 (5 bases each). The CDR3 loop spans 12 amino acids. CDR1 is KGHSH, CDR2 LQKENI, per germline. V was trimmed by 2 bases and J by 7 bases, leaving 6 bases between them. As DNA, the CDR3 is TGTGCCAGCTCACCAGAGGGGAATGAGCAGTTCTTC. It specifies CASSPEGNEQFF. Using reference TRBV18 and TRBJ2-1 for the parts outside the CDR3, the full variable domain is NAGVMQNPRHLVRRRGQEARLRCSPMKGHSHVYWYRQLPEEGLKFMVYLQKENIIDESGMPKERFSAEFPKEGPSILRIQQVVRGDSAAYFCASSPEGNEQFFGPGTRLTVL.

This clone was picked up many times. The V and J genes are TRBV7-9 and TRBJ2-3; D is possibly TRBD2 (5 bases). Germline V gene sequence: CDR1 SEHNR, CDR2 FQNEAQ (reference sequence). The CDR3 has 14 residues. The ends were cut back, 6 bases at V and 4 bases at J, with 14 bases in the middle. The DNA for the CDR3 is TGTGCCAGCAGTCGGGGAGTCTCCGCAGATACGCAGTATTTT. It specifies CASSRGVSADTQYF.

The chain is built from TRBV7-9 and TRBJ2-1; TRBD1 is a possible D gene (5 bases). Per the germline V gene, CDR1 is SEHNR and CDR2 is FQNEAQ (reference sequence). V shed 8 bases and J shed 1 base, with 12 bases lying between them. This CDR3 is built from 14 residues. CDR3 sequence (DNA): TGTGCCAGCCCCGACGACAGTTCCTACAATGAGCAGTTCTTC. Amino acid sequence: CASPDDSSYNEQFF. Together with reference TRBV7-9 and TRBJ2-1, the CDR3 gives the full variable domain: DTGVSQNPRHKITKRGQNVTFRCDPISEHNRLYWYRQTLGQGPEFLTYFQNEAQLEKSRLLSDRFSAERPKGSFSTLEIQRTEQGDSAMYLCASPDDSSYNEQFFGPGTRLTVL.

This clone has at least ten counts. The chain joins TRBV7-9 to TRBJ2-7, with D hard to call. CDR3 length: 13 residues. The germline CDR1 and CDR2 sequences are SEHNR and FQNEAQ (reference sequence). V dropped 1 base and J dropped 3 bases, with 7 bases sitting between them. The CDR3 region is CASSLGQFYEQYF. In DNA form, the CDR3 reads TGTGCCAGCAGCTTAGGGCAATTCTACGAGCAGTACTTC.

This clone was seen at least ten times. It may be a read error: a sequence one base away is much more abundant. Within the sample, other DNA sequences also encode this same CDR3. In nucleotides, the CDR3 is TGTGCCACCAGTGATGACAGGGGGGAGCTGTTTTTC. Protein sequence: CATSDDRGELFF. The chain is built from TRBV24-1 and TRBJ2-2; 9 positions match TRBD1. The CDR3 spans 12 residues. Germline V gene data show CDR1 as KGHDR and CDR2 as SFDVKD.